Listed below are T cell receptor beta chains from one sample, sequenced in a study of brain T cells in children with intractable seizures. Assay: immunoSEQ multiplex PCR; the TCRdb copy retains only in-frame clones and omits some. This repertoire shows around 340,000 clones, about 93% found once; its top ten account for under 7%. Source: peripheral blood, taken less than 6 months after surgery. The origin of the receptors is a boy under two years old with tuberous sclerosis and intractable seizures. CDR3s include the opening cysteine and the closing phenylalanine or tryptophan. The D gene is left open where the match is weak. Not every row has a clone size; where given, it reads once, few, many or a size class.

TRBJ1-1,TRBV3-1/TRBV3-2,11,-,-,TGTGCCAGCAGCCAAGGGGGGCTAGCTTTCTTT,CASSQGGLAFF
TRBJ2-1,TRBV6-2/TRBV6-3,15,-,few,TGTGCCAGCAGTTATCGGACTTACGGTGACAATGAGCAGTTCTTC,CASSYRTYGDNEQFF
TRBJ2-7,TRBV7-9,14,TRBD1,-,TGTGCCCTCGAAAACAGGGGAGTAGTGTACGAGCAGTACTTC,CALENRGVVYEQYF
TRBJ2-7,TRBV6-6,15,TRBD2,-,TGTGCCAGCAGTTCCGAGACTAGCGGGTCCTACGAGCAGTACTTC,CASSSETSGSYEQYF
TRBJ2-3,TRBV6-6,17,TRBD2,-,TGTGCCAGCAGTCTACGGACTAGCGGGGGGGCGGCAGATACGCAGTATTTT,CASSLRTSGGAADTQYF
TRBJ1-2,TRBV9,15,-,-,TGTGCCAGCAGCGTTCGGACGGCCTTCGGCTATGGCTACACCTTC,CASSVRTAFGYGYTF
TRBJ1-3,TRBV4-2,12,-,-,TGTGCCAGCCGCGGAGAGGGGGTGACCATATATTTT,CASRGEGVTIYF
TRBJ2-3,TRBV3-1/TRBV3-2,14,TRBD2,-,TGTGCCAGCAGCCAGGCGGGGGGTCCAGATACGCAGTATTTT,CASSQAGGPDTQYF
TRBJ1-2,TRBV14,17,-,-,TGTGCCAGCAGCCAGGTCCTTTCGGGGGGGCGCAACTATGGCTACACCTTC,CASSQVLSGGRNYGYTF
TRBJ1-1,TRBV5-1,17,-,-,TGCGCCAGCAGCTTGAAGGTGGGGGGTACGGTGAACGCTGAAGCTTTCTTT,CASSLKVGGTVNAEAFF
TRBJ1-1,TRBV5-1,13,-,-,TGCGCCAGCAGTGCTAGGGGAAACACTGAAGCTTTCTTT,CASSARGNTEAFF
TRBJ1-5,TRBV6-4,20,TRBD1,-,TGTGCCAGAACCCACGACGCATGGACAGGGGCCGGGTATAGCAATCAGCCCCAGCATTTT,CARTHDAWTGAGYSNQPQHF
TRBJ2-3,TRBV9,15,-,-,TGTGCCAGCAGCGTAACCTCAGCGGGCACAGATACGCAGTATTTT,CASSVTSAGTDTQYF
TRBJ1-6,TRBV20-1,16,-,-,TGCAGTGCTAGTGGGGACGGCCACTCCTATAATTCACCCCTCCACTTT,CSASGDGHSYNSPLHF
TRBJ1-5,TRBV19,18,-,-,TGTGCCAGTAGTATCGGGTGGCAGGGCGAGTCGAGCAATCAGCCCCAGCATTTT,CASSIGWQGESSNQPQHF
TRBJ2-1,TRBV9,16,TRBD2,-,TGTGCCAGCAGCGTAGGGGGTAGCGGGACTTCCAATGAGCAGTTCTTC,CASSVGGSGTSNEQFF
TRBJ2-3,TRBV27,13,TRBD2,-,TGTGCCAGCAGTTTAGCGGGAGGGGCTACGCAGTATTTT,CASSLAGGATQYF
TRBJ2-7,TRBV29-1,15,-,few,TGCAGCGTTGAAGACCGGGGGACTCGCTCCTACGAGCAGTACTTC,CSVEDRGTRSYEQYF
TRBJ1-3,TRBV7-8,17,TRBD1,once,TGTGCCAGCAGCTTCCAGGGACAGGGGGCTACCGGAAACACCATATATTTT,CASSFQGQGATGNTIYF
TRBJ1-3,TRBV4-1,15,-,-,TGCGCCAGCAGCCAACAGGCAGCCTCTGGAAACACCATATATTTT,CASSQQAASGNTIYF
TRBJ2-7,TRBV25-1,13,TRBD2,-,TGTGCCAGCGGGACGGGACTAGCCTACGAGCAGTACTTC,CASGTGLAYEQYF
TRBJ2-1,TRBV7-9,16,-,-,TGTGCCAGCAGCTCAACGGGGGTCTTCTCCTACAATGAGCAGTTCTTC,CASSSTGVFSYNEQFF
TRBJ1-4,TRBV5-1,16,-,-,TGCGCCAGCAGCTTGGCCTTAGATCCAACTAATGAAAAACTGTTTTTT,CASSLALDPTNEKLFF
TRBJ1-6,TRBV7-9,14,-,-,TGTGCCAGCAGCTTAGTTGGTGGGGATTCTTCCCTCCACTTT,CASSLVGGDSSLHF
TRBJ2-6,TRBV5-1,15,-,-,TGCGCCAGCAGCTTGGAGGGATCTGGGGCCAACGTCCTGACTTTC,CASSLEGSGANVLTF
TRBJ1-5,TRBV7-6,15,-,-,TGTGCCAGCAGCCTAGCCGGGGACGGACGGCAGCCCCAGCATTTT,CASSLAGDGRQPQHF
TRBJ2-7,TRBV28,15,-,-,TGTGCCAGCAGTTCCCCCGGGGGACAATCCTACGAGCAGTACTTC,CASSSPGGQSYEQYF
TRBJ1-5,TRBV6-1,15,-,-,TGTGCCAGCAGTGAATTTAGGGCGGAAAATCAGCCCCAGCATTTT,CASSEFRAENQPQHF
TRBJ2-7,TRBV28,17,TRBD2,-,TGTGCCAGCAGTTTATTTTTAAGCGGGAGAGGCCGCTACGAGCAGTACTTC,CASSLFLSGRGRYEQYF
TRBJ2-3,TRBV4-1,15,-,-,TGCGCCAGCAGCCTGGGCCCTGTATGGGCAGATACGCAGTATTTT,CASSLGPVWADTQYF
TRBJ1-2,TRBV19,15,-,-,TGTGCCAGTAGTATTAACAGCGACCTAAACTATGGCTACACCTTC,CASSINSDLNYGYTF
TRBJ1-6,TRBV7-9,16,-,-,TGTGCCAGCAGCTTAATGGCTTCGGACGGCCGCTCACCCCTCCACTTT,CASSLMASDGRSPLHF
TRBJ2-5,TRBV24-1,13,-,-,TGTGCCACCAGTGGAACTAGTGGAAAGACCCAGTACTTC,CATSGTSGKTQYF
TRBJ1-5,TRBV5-1,14,-,once,TGCGCCAGCAGCTTGGAGGGGGGGCCTCAGCCCCAGCATTTT,CASSLEGGPQPQHF
TRBJ2-3,TRBV7-9,14,-,-,TGTGCCAGCAGCTCTCACCCCTTAGCAGATACGCAGTATTTT,CASSSHPLADTQYF